The next 32 T cell receptor beta chains were all read from a single sample in a study of cytomegalovirus exposure and HLA in healthy donors. PCR was performed using 60 Vbeta and 13 Jbeta primers. TCRdb's table, derived via immunoSEQ multiplex PCR, lists solely in-frame clones and lacks some. The repertoire consists of about 140,000 clones, with roughly 77% occurring once and the leading ten covering 1.5% to 2%. Sequences were obtained from PBMCs. These receptor sequences come from a woman aged 30 to 39 in good health and CMV-seronegative.

The chain recombines TRBV28 with TRBJ1-1; 7 bases align to TRBD1. CDR3 size: 12 residues. V was clipped by 5 bases and J by 7 bases; unmatched bases: 4. CDR1 MDHEN and CDR2 SYDVKM come from the germline V gene. DNA for the CDR3: TGTGCCAGCAGTGAACAGGGGCGTGAAGCTTTCTTT. Translated: CASSEQGREAFF.

This clone was observed a few times. In DNA, the CDR3 is TGTGCCAGCAGGAGGAATAGCGTCCCCTACAATGAGCAGTTCTTC. Its protein is CASRRNSVPYNEQFF. The V and J genes are TRBV27 and TRBJ2-1, with a weak D call TRBD2 (5 bases). Germline V gene data show CDR1 as MNHEY and CDR2 as SMNVEV (reference sequence). The CDR3 covers 15 residues. V was clipped by 6 bases and J by 2 bases, with 14 bases between them.

The chain couples TRBV5-1 to TRBJ2-7, with D possibly being TRBD1 (5 bases). V gave up 0 bases and J gave up 6 bases, with 10 bases separating them. Germline CDR1 SGHRS, CDR2 YFSETQ. CDR3 length: 13 residues. The CDR3 DNA reads TGCGCCAGCAGCTTGGCCCCTAGGGGCGAGCAGTACGTC. Protein: CASSLAPRGEQYV.

The chain uses TRBV6-5 and TRBJ2-1, with D maybe TRBD2 (5 bases). The CDR3 contains 14 residues. The germline V gene has CDR1 MNHEY and CDR2 SVGAGI. The V end lost 5 bases, the J end lost 2 bases, and 10 bases lay between the germline ends. The CDR3 bases are TGTGCCAGCAGTCGCACCGGGACCTACAATGAGCAGTTCTTC. This codes for CASSRTGTYNEQFF.

This chain joins TRBV28 and TRBJ2-3; a possible D gene is TRBD2 (7 bases). The CDR3 has 15 amino acids. From germline, CDR1 is MDHEN and CDR2 SYDVKM. V lost 1 base to trimming and J lost 6 bases, with 14 bases between them. CDR3 amino acids: CASSLSPGGPDTQYF. CDR3 nucleotide sequence: TGTGCCAGCAGTTTATCGCCCGGGGGGCCGGATACGCAGTATTTT.

The gene calls are TRBV27 and TRBJ1-2, with a possible D match to TRBD1 (6 bases). The CDR3 extends over 13 amino acids. Germline-derived CDR1 and CDR2 are MNHEY and SMNVEV (reference sequence). Trimming took off 6 bases at V and 7 bases at J, with 15 bases between the two ends. CDR3 DNA: TGTGCCAGCAGCCGCAACGCAGGGGTTGGCTACACCTTC. Amino acids: CASSRNAGVGYTF.

This clone was observed a few times. V usage is TRBV4-1 and J usage is TRBJ1-4, with a possible D match to TRBD1 (5 bases). The germline V and J ends were trimmed by 4 bases and 7 bases, with 19 bases remaining between them. The CDR3 extends over 16 amino acids. Germline V gene lookup returns CDR1 MGHRA and CDR2 YSYEKL. As DNA, the CDR3 is TGCGCCAGCAGCCCCTGGGGGAAAAGGGAGGGTGAAAAACTGTTTTTT. Residues: CASSPWGKREGEKLFF.

This chain joins TRBV5-1 and TRBJ2-1; the match to TRBD2 covers 10 bases. CDR3 length: 16 amino acids. The germline V gene encodes CDR1 SGHRS and CDR2 YFSETQ. The J segment lost 6 bases and the V segment lost 0 bases, leaving 6 bases of the junction unmatched. CDR3 DNA sequence: TGCGCCAGCAGCTTGGTGGCACTAGCGGGGTTCAATGAGCAGTTCTTC. Translating it yields CASSLVALAGFNEQFF.

This clone was observed a handful of times. The rearrangement links TRBV28 to TRBJ1-5; a possible D gene is TRBD1 (6 bases). V lost 5 bases and J lost 1, with 9 bases in between. The CDR3 has 14 residues. Germline loops: CDR1 MDHEN, CDR2 SYDVKM. The CDR3, as DNA: TGTGCCAGCAGTCCCAGGGGAAGCAATCAGCCCCAGCATTTT. Its protein product is CASSPRGSNQPQHF.

Ten or more counts support this clone. The chain employs TRBV4-2 and TRBJ2-7, with TRBD2 identical over 8 bases. Trimming took 4 bases from V and 0 from J; bases not matched to a gene: 5. The CDR3 is 15 amino acids. CDR1 is LGHNA, CDR2 YNFKEQ, per germline. This chain's CDR3 is CASSPERGSSYEQYV. The CDR3 nucleotides read TGTGCCAGCAGCCCAGAGCGGGGGAGCTCCTACGAGCAGTACGTC.

This clone was picked up a small number of times. V and J are TRBV5-6 and TRBJ1-2; D remains ambiguous. This CDR3 comprises 15 residues. Germline CDR1 and CDR2: SGHDT and YYEEEE. Trimming cost V 0 bases and J 4 bases, with 13 bases left between them. CDR3 DNA sequence: TGTGCCAGCAGCTTGGGTCTTCCGACTTCCTATGGCTACACCTTC. It yields the protein CASSLGLPTSYGYTF.

This clone appeared a single time. The V gene is TRBV10-3, the J gene TRBJ2-5; 7 bases are shared with TRBD2. This CDR3 region has 16 residues. V gave up 2 bases and J gave up 4 bases; unmatched junction bases: 10. The germline CDR1 and CDR2 sequences are ENHRY and SYGVKD. The CDR3 is CAISEGSGGGGETQYF. Here the CDR3 DNA reads TGTGCCATCAGTGAGGGGTCCGGCGGGGGTGGAGAGACCCAGTACTTC.

The chain couples TRBV28 to TRBJ1-4; no clear D. Looked up from germline, CDR1 is MDHEN and CDR2 is SYDVKM. V was shortened by 5 bases and J by 7 bases, with 8 bases between the two germline ends. The CDR3 length is 12 residues. Here the CDR3 DNA reads TGTGCCAGCAGTCCCTTAGCTGAAAAACTGTTTTTT. Its protein is CASSPLAEKLFF. The full variable domain, rest sourced from reference TRBV28 and TRBJ1-4, is DVKVTQSSRYLVKRTGEKVFLECVQDMDHENMFWYRQDPGLGLRLIYFSYDVKMKEKGDIPEGYSVSREKKERFSLILESASTNQTSMYLCASSPLAEKLFFGSGTQLSVL.

This sequence joins TRBV10-3 and TRBJ2-7; the D gene is possibly TRBD2 (6 bases). The CDR3 sequence is 14 residues long. The germline CDR1 and CDR2 sequences are ENHRY and SYGVKD. Trimming removed 10 bases at V and 3 bases at J, with 19 bases between. For the CDR3, the DNA is TGTGCCACCACTCGGGACTTCGTGAGCTACGAGCAGTACTTC. Protein: CATTRDFVSYEQYF.

The gene calls are TRBV19 and TRBJ2-3; TRBD2 is a possible D gene (6 bases). The CDR3 is made up of 15 amino acids. The V end lost 2 bases, the J end lost 4 bases, and 13 bases lay between the germline ends. Germline V gene sequence: CDR1 LNHDA, CDR2 SQIVND (reference sequence). This CDR3 reads CASSIRRTIADTQYF. CDR3 nucleotides: TGTGCCAGTAGTATAAGGAGGACTATCGCAGATACGCAGTATTTT.

The genes are TRBV5-1 and TRBJ2-3, with D perhaps TRBD2 (5 bases). Trimming took 5 bases from V and 0 from J, leaving 13 bases between them. Per the germline V gene, CDR1 is SGHRS and CDR2 is YFSETQ. The CDR3 spans 15 residues. The CDR3, as DNA: TGCGCCAGCAGTTCTTACGGGGATAGCACAGATACGCAGTATTTT. This codes for CASSSYGDSTDTQYF.

The chain uses TRBV7-3 and TRBJ2-1, with 8 bases matching TRBD2. With 5 bases clipped from V and 3 bases from J, the junction kept 9 bases outside the gene matches. The germline V gene encodes CDR1 SGHTA and CDR2 FQGTGA. The CDR3 sequence is 16 residues long. CDR3 residues: CASSPGGGGLYNEQFF. The CDR3 nucleotides are TGTGCCAGCAGCCCGGGGGGGGGCGGCCTCTACAATGAGCAGTTCTTC.

This clone appeared a few times. In the same sample, other DNA sequences code for this CDR3. This chain uses TRBV2 with TRBJ1-1, with 7 bases identical to TRBD1. Germline-derived CDR1 and CDR2 are SNHLY and FYNNEI. This CDR3 is built from 13 residues. V dropped 5 bases and J dropped 1; count of bases not matched to a gene: 1. As DNA, the CDR3 is TGTGCCAGCAGTAGACAGGGGAACACTGAAGCTTTCTTT. Encoded protein: CASSRQGNTEAFF.

CDR3 sequence (DNA): TGTGCCAGCAGCCCGAGGACTAGCGGGGAACAGTTCTTC. Its protein product is CASSPRTSGEQFF. The genes are TRBV9 and TRBJ2-1; 12 nucleotides match TRBD2. CDR3 length equals 13 residues. V lost 4 bases, J lost 13 bases, and 6 bases stayed unmatched. Germline V gives CDR1 SGDLS, CDR2 YYNGEE.

To note about this clone: The conserved phenylalanine or tryptophan is not found at the CDR3 terminus, so this likely reflects a read error. The chain is built from TRBV30 and TRBJ1-1; maybe TRBD1 (5 bases). The CDR3 is made up of 14 amino acids. Trimming left V 0 bases short and J 8 bases short, with 16 bases between. Looked up from germline, CDR1 is GTSNPN and CDR2 is SVGIG (reference sequence). The CDR3 DNA sequence: TGTGCCTGGAGTGTGACGGCGGGTGGGGGGGAAGCTTTCTCT. It is translated as CAWSVTAGGGEAFS.

The genes are TRBV2 and TRBJ1-1; tentative D call: TRBD1 (5 bases). The CDR3 has 13 residues. Trimming took 6 bases from V and 4 from J, leaving 12 bases between them. CDR1 and CDR2 from the germline V gene are SNHLY and FYNNEI. The CDR3 DNA follows: TGTGCCAGCAGCTCGGGACTTAGCACTGAAGCTTTCTTT. Protein: CASSSGLSTEAFF.

The chain uses TRBV10-3 and TRBJ2-3, with 12 positions matching TRBD2. The germline V gene has CDR1 ENHRY and CDR2 SYGVKD. The CDR3 is 18 residues long. V was clipped by 4 bases and J by 4 bases; unmatched bases: 12. CDR3 sequence reads: CAISGASGGAIAPDTQYF. The CDR3 bases are TGTGCCATCAGTGGCGCTAGCGGGGGGGCTATTGCCCCAGATACGCAGTATTTT.

The genes are TRBV7-9 and TRBJ1-1; D is possibly TRBD1 (6 bases). The length of the CDR3 is 14 residues. Germline V gene data show CDR1 as SEHNR and CDR2 as FQNEAQ (reference sequence). V lost 1 base and J 5 bases, leaving 11 bases between the germline ends. In DNA, the CDR3 is TGTGCCAGCAGCTTAGTTGGGACAAAGACTGAAGCTTTCTTT. Protein: CASSLVGTKTEAFF.

This chain uses TRBV11-2 with TRBJ1-5; 8 bases map to TRBD1. The CDR3 runs to 15 residues. Germline values: CDR1 SGHAT, CDR2 FQNNGV. The V gene end was trimmed by 5 bases and the J gene end by 1 base; junction bases not matched to a gene: 4. CDR3 DNA: TGTGCCAGCAGCCCAGGGACAGGAAGCAATCAGCCCCAGCATTTT. This translates into CASSPGTGSNQPQHF.

V usage is TRBV11-1 and J usage is TRBJ2-3; the D gene is possibly TRBD1 (7 bases). V was pared by 3 bases and J by 2 bases, with 18 bases between. CDR3 length: 17 amino acids. Germline lookup yields CDR1 SGHAT and CDR2 FQDESV (reference sequence). CDR3 bases: TGTGCCAGCAGCTTTTTCCGGGAGACAGGGCTCACAGATACGCAGTATTTT. It codes for CASSFFRETGLTDTQYF.

V and J are TRBV18 and TRBJ2-3; 7 bases fit TRBD2. The germline CDR1 and CDR2 sequences are KGHSH and LQKENI. The CDR3 covers 16 residues. V shed 2 bases and J 2 bases; nucleotides not matched to a gene: 7. In DNA, the CDR3 is TGTGCCAGCTCACCAGTGGCTAGCGGTCACACAGATACGCAGTATTTT. It encodes CASSPVASGHTDTQYF.

This clone came up a few times. The V and J genes are TRBV10-3 and TRBJ2-5, with 8 bases lining up with TRBD2. V lost 3 bases, J lost 3 bases, and 9 bases stayed unmatched. Germline CDR1 is ENHRY and CDR2 is SYGVKD. CDR3 length: 16 residues. CDR3 coding DNA: TGTGCCATCAGTGAAAGCCTAGCGGGCCGAAAAGAGACCCAGTACTTC. It is translated as CAISESLAGRKETQYF.

J is TRBJ1-1 and V is TRBV4-2, with no clear D. CDR1 and CDR2 from the germline V gene are LGHNA and YNFKEQ. CDR3 length: 14 residues. V dropped 1 base and J dropped 5 bases, with 11 bases sitting between them. CDR3 residues: CASSQGAVDTEAFF. The CDR3 DNA reads as TGTGCCAGCAGCCAAGGGGCAGTGGATACTGAAGCTTTCTTT.

The rearrangement links TRBV6-5 to TRBJ2-5; no clear D gene. The germline V and J ends were trimmed by 7 bases and 2 bases, with 14 bases remaining between them. The CDR3 covers 14 residues. The germline gives CDR1 MNHEY, CDR2 SVGAGI. The CDR3 sequence: CASTLSPGQETQYF. CDR3 coding DNA: TGTGCCAGCACCCTCTCCCCCGGGCAAGAGACCCAGTACTTC.

Only a few counts were recorded for this clone. The chain carries TRBV6-5 and TRBJ1-1; 9 bases are a match to TRBD1. The V gene's germline CDR1 is MNHEY and CDR2 SVGAGI. This CDR3 has 14 amino acids. V lost 0 bases to trimming and J lost 6 bases; unmatched junction nucleotides: 2. CDR3 DNA: TGTGCCAGCAGTTACTCAGGGGACAGGGCTGAAGCTTTCTTT. It encodes CASSYSGDRAEAFF.

This clone has just a few counts. J is TRBJ2-2 and V is TRBV5-4; D possibly corresponds to TRBD1 (5 bases). The CDR3 length is 17 residues. Trimming took 0 bases from V and 0 from J, leaving 12 bases between them. Germline V gene lookup returns CDR1 SGHNT and CDR2 YYREEE (reference sequence). Here the CDR3 DNA reads TGTGCCAGCAGCTTGGGGGCAGGGATGGCGAACACCGGGGAGCTGTTTTTT. Translation gives CASSLGAGMANTGELFF.

The chain is built from TRBV7-9 and TRBJ1-4, with D possibly being TRBD1 (6 bases). There are 14 residues in the CDR3. Between the trimmed V and J ends, which lost 5 bases and 6 bases, there was a span of 13 bases. CDR1 SEHNR and CDR2 FQNEAQ come from the germline V gene (reference sequence). CDR3 DNA sequence: TGTGCCAGCAGCCTCGGCGGGGGCGATGAAAAACTGTTTTTT. Translation: CASSLGGGDEKLFF.